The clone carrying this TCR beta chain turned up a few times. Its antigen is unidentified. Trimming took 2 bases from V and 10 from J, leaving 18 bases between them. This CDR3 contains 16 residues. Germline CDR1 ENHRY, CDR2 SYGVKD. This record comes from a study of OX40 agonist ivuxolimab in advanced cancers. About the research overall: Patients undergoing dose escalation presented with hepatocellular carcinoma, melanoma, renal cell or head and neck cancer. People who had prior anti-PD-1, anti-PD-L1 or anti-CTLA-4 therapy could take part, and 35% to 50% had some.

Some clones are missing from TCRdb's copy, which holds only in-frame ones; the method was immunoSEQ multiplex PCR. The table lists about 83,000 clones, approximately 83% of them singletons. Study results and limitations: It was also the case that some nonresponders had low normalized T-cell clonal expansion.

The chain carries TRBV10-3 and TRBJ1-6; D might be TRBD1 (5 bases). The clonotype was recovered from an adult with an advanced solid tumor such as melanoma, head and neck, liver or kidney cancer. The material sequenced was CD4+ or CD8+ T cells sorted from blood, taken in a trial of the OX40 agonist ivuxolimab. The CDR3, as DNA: TGTGCCATCAGTGAGCCCGACGGGGCAGACAAGTCACCCCTCCACTTT. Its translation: CAISEPDGADKSPLHF.